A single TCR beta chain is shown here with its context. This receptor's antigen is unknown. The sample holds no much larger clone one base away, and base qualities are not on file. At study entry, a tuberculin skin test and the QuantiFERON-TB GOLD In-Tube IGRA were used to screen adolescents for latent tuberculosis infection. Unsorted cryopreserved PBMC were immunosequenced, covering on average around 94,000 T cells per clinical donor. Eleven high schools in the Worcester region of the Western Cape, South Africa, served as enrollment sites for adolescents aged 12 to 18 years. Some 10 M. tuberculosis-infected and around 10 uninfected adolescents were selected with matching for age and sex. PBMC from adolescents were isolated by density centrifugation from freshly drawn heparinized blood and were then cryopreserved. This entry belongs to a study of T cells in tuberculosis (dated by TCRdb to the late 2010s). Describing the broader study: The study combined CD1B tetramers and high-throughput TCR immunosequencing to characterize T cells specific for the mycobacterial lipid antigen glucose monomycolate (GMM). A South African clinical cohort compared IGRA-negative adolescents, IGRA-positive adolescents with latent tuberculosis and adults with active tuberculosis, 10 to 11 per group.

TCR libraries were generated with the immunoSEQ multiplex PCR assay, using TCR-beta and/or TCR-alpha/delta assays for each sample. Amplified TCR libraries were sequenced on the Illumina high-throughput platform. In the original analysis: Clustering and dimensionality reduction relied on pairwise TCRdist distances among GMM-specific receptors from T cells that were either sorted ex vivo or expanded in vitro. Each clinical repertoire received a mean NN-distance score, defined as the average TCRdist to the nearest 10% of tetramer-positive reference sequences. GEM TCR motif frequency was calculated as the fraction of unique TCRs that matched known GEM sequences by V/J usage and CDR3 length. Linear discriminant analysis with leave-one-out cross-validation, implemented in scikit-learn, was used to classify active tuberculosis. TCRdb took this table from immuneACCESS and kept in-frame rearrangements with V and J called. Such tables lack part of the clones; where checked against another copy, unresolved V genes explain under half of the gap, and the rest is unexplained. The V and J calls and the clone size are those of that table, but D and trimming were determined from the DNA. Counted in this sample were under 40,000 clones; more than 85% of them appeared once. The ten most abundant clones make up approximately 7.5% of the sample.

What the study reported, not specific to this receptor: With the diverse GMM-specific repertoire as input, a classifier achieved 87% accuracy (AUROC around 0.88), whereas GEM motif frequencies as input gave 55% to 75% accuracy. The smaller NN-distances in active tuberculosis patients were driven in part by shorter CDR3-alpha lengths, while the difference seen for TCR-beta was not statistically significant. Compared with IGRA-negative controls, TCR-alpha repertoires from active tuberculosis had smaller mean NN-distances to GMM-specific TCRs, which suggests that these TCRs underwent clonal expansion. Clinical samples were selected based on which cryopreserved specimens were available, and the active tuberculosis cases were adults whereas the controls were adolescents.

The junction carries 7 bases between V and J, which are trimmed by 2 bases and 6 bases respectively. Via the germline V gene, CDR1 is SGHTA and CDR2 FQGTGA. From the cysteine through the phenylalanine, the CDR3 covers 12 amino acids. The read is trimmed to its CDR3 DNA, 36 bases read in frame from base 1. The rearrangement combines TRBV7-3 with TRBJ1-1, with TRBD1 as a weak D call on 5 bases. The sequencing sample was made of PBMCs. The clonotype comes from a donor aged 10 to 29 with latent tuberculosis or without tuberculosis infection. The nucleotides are TGTGCCAGCAGCTTAGGCAGGGCTGAAGCTTTCTTT. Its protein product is CASSLGRAEAFF.